Following are 16 T cell receptor beta chains from one sample sequenced in a study of cytomegalovirus exposure and HLA in healthy donors. 60 Vbeta and 13 Jbeta primers were used in PCR. This table comes from immunoSEQ multiplex PCR, and its TCRdb copy is limited to in-frame clones, with some not included. This sample has some 120,000 clones, with over 65% found just once. The sample comprised PBMCs. The receptor source for this set is a female donor in good health and CMV-seronegative.

This rearrangement joins TRBV2 to TRBJ2-3; 14 nucleotides line up with TRBD2. There are 17 residues in the CDR3. Germline values: CDR1 SNHLY, CDR2 FYNNEI. V lost 4 bases and J lost 1; bases outside the gene matches: 4. The CDR3 loop is CASSGGLAGARTDTQYF. The CDR3 DNA is TGTGCCAGCAGTGGGGGACTAGCGGGGGCCCGCACAGATACGCAGTATTTT.

The chain couples TRBV6-6 to TRBJ1-2; no firm D call. Trimming removed 6 bases from V and 3 bases from J, with 11 bases in between. There are 13 residues in the CDR3. CDR1 is MNHNY, CDR2 SVGAGI, per germline (reference sequence). The CDR3 bases are TGTGCCAGCAGAGACGGGGTCCACTATGGCTACACCTTC. Translated, it gives CASRDGVHYGYTF.

The sample holds a few counts of this clone. J is TRBJ2-7 and V is TRBV25-1; a possible D gene is TRBD2 (5 bases). There are 12 residues in the CDR3. Trimming removed 8 bases from V and 2 bases from J, with 10 bases in between. Germline V gene sequence: CDR1 MGHDK, CDR2 SYGVNS. The CDR3 nucleotides read TGTGCCAGCGGGAGAACCCCCTACGAGCAGTACTTC. Translated: CASGRTPYEQYF.

V and J are TRBV29-1 and TRBJ2-3; no clear D gene. This CDR3 region has 16 residues. Trimming shortened V by 5 bases and J by 3 bases, and 21 bases separated the two germline ends. The germline CDR1 and CDR2 sequences are SQVTM and ANQGSEA. The CDR3, as DNA: TGCAGCGTTAGCGATGCCCCGTCTCACCAGACAGATACGCAGTATTTT. Amino acid sequence: CSVSDAPSHQTDTQYF.

The chain's CDR3 is CASSRGWWGDGDTQYF. In DNA form, the CDR3 reads TGTGCCAGCAGCCGAGGATGGTGGGGGGATGGAGATACGCAGTATTTT. The V gene is TRBV27, the J gene TRBJ2-3, with D maybe TRBD2 (6 bases). Trimming removed 6 bases from V and 5 bases from J, with 21 bases in between. Germline CDR1 reads MNHEY; CDR2 reads SMNVEV (reference sequence). The length of the CDR3 is 16 residues.

The gene calls are TRBV6-5 and TRBJ1-2; tentative D call: TRBD1 (5 bases). The CDR3 consists of 14 residues. The V gene's germline CDR1 is MNHEY and CDR2 SVGAGI. Trimming removed 3 bases at V and 8 bases at J, with 16 bases between. The CDR3 loop is CASSYGLGVVGYTF. In nucleotides, the CDR3 is TGTGCCAGCAGTTATGGGTTAGGGGTCGTGGGCTACACCTTC.

The V and J genes are TRBV28 and TRBJ1-1; D remains unclear. Germline values: CDR1 MDHEN, CDR2 SYDVKM. The CDR3 is 14 residues long. The V gene lost 4 bases and the J gene lost 0 bases, with 9 bases spanning the gap. CDR3 nucleotide sequence: TGTGCCAGCAGTTCTAACAGCATGAACACTGAAGCTTTCTTT. Its translation: CASSSNSMNTEAFF. The full variable domain, its missing parts supplied by reference TRBV28 and TRBJ1-1, is DVKVTQSSRYLVKRTGEKVFLECVQDMDHENMFWYRQDPGLGLRLIYFSYDVKMKEKGDIPEGYSVSREKKERFSLILESASTNQTSMYLCASSSNSMNTEAFFGQGTRLTVV.

J is TRBJ1-2 and V is TRBV5-1, with D possibly being TRBD1 (5 bases). This CDR3 spans 12 amino acids. V was trimmed by 4 bases and J by 8 bases, leaving 12 bases between them. Germline loops: CDR1 SGHRS, CDR2 YFSETQ. CDR3 residues: CASSLGDRGYTF. CDR3 nucleotide sequence: TGCGCCAGCAGCCTGGGTGACAGAGGCTACACCTTC.

The CDR3 spells CASSLGLAPWDTQYF. The CDR3 DNA sequence: TGTGCCAGCAGCTTAGGACTAGCGCCTTGGGATACGCAGTATTTT. The chain uses TRBV7-2 and TRBJ2-3; TRBD2 matches 8 bases. Germline V gene sequence: CDR1 SGHTA, CDR2 FQGNSA. CDR3 length: 15 residues. The V and J ends lost 1 base and 6 bases, in that order; junction bases with no gene match: 6. Full variable domain (remainder filled in from reference TRBV7-2 and TRBJ2-3): GAGVSQSPSNKVTEKGKDVELRCDPISGHTALYWYRQSLGQGLEFLIYFQGNSAPDKSGLPSDRFSAERTGGSVSTLTIQRTQQEDSAVYLCASSLGLAPWDTQYFGPGTRLTVL.

The V call is TRBV21-1, the J call TRBJ1-4; TRBD1 reflects the table's D call only, with no check against the DNA. TRBV21-1 is labeled a pseudogene. The CDR3 is made up of 18 amino acids. In nucleotides, the CDR3 is TGTGCCAGCAGCAAGAGCGACAGATGTCGAGCAACTAATGAAAAACTGTTTTTT. Translated, it gives CASSKSDRCRATNEKLFF.

The chain combines TRBV6-1 with TRBJ1-1, with 8 bases fitting TRBD1. This CDR3 contains 15 residues. V lost 6 bases and J lost 4; bases outside the gene matches: 10. Germline CDR1 reads MNHNS; CDR2 reads SASEGT. The chain's CDR3 is CASRIPGGGSTEAFF. CDR3 nucleotides: TGTGCCAGCAGGATCCCAGGGGGCGGAAGCACTGAAGCTTTCTTT.

V is TRBV6-1 and J is TRBJ2-7; D call uncertain. CDR1 is MNHNS and CDR2 is SASEGT in the germline V gene. V was clipped by 2 bases and J by 11 bases, with 13 bases between them. The CDR3 sequence is 12 residues long. CDR3 sequence: CASSESGGHEYF. The CDR3 nucleotides are TGTGCCAGCAGTGAATCAGGTGGGCATGAGTACTTC.

This clone appeared once. The chain joins TRBV6-5 to TRBJ2-7; the D gene is possibly TRBD1 (5 bases). The V end was cut by 4 bases, the J end by 6 bases, with 19 bases between. Germline lookup yields CDR1 MNHEY and CDR2 SVGAGI. The CDR3 is 15 amino acids. The CDR3: CASSSRQTVPGEQYF. CDR3 nucleotide sequence: TGTGCCAGCAGTTCCAGACAGACAGTGCCCGGCGAGCAGTACTTC.

In DNA, the CDR3 is TGCGCCAGCAGCTTGTCTAGCGGGGGGGGGAACATTCAGTACTTC. Its translation is CASSLSSGGGNIQYF. This sequence joins TRBV5-1 and TRBJ2-4; TRBD2 matches at 12 bases. The CDR3 is 15 amino acids. V lost 1 base, J lost 7 bases, and 3 bases stayed unmatched. Per germline, CDR1 SGHRS and CDR2 YFSETQ.

By share, this clone ranks as medium-sized (0.01 to 0.1%). This chain joins TRBV6-5 and TRBJ1-2; 9 bases are shared with TRBD1. Germline CDR1 is MNHEY and CDR2 is SVGAGI. This CDR3 comprises 12 residues. V was pared by 10 bases and J by 8 bases, with 8 bases of the junction left unmatched. The CDR3: CATGDRERGYTF. The CDR3 DNA is TGTGCCACCGGGGACAGGGAGAGGGGCTACACCTTC.

J is TRBJ2-3 and V is TRBV4-1; D call uncertain. Germline lookup yields CDR1 MGHRA and CDR2 YSYEKL. There are 17 residues in the CDR3. Trimming cost V 3 bases and J 4 bases, with 20 bases left between them. The CDR3 region is CASSQNPVGVPPDTQYF. CDR3 DNA sequence: TGCGCCAGCAGCCAGAACCCTGTAGGAGTCCCCCCAGATACGCAGTATTTT.